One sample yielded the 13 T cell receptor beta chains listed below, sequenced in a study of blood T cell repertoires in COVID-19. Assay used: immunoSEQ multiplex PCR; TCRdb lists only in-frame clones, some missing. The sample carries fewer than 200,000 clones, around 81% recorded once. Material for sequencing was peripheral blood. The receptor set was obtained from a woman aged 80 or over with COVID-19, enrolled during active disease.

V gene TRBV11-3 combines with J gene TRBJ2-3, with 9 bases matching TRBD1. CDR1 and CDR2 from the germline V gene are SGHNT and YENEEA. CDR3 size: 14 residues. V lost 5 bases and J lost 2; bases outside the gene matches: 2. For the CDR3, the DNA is TGTGCCAGCAGCACAGGGGGCGCCACAGATACGCAGTATTTT. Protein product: CASSTGGATDTQYF.

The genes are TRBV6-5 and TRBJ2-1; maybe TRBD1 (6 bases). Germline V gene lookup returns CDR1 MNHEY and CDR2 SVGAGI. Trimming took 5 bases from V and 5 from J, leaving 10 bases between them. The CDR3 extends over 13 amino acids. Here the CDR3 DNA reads TGTGCCAGCAGTAAGAGACAGGACAATGAGCAGTTCTTC. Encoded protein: CASSKRQDNEQFF.

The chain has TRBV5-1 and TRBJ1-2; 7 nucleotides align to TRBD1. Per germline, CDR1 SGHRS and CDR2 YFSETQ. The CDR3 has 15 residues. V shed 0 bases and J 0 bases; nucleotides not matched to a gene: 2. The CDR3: CASSLGQGSNYGYTF. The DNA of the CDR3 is TGCGCCAGCAGCTTGGGACAGGGATCTAACTATGGCTACACCTTC.

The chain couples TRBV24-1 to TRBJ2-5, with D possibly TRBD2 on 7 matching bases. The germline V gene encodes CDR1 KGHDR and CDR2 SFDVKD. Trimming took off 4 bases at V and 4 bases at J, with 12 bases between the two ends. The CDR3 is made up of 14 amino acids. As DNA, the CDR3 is TGTGCCACCAGTGAGGGCGGGGGCAGAGAGACCCAGTACTTC. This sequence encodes CATSEGGGRETQYF.

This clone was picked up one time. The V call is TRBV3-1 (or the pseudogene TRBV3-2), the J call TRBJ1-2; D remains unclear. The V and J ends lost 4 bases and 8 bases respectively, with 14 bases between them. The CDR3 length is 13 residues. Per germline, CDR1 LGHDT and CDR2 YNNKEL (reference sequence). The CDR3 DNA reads TGTGCCAGCAGCCCTTTCCCCCAGTGGGGCTACACCTTC. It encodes CASSPFPQWGYTF.

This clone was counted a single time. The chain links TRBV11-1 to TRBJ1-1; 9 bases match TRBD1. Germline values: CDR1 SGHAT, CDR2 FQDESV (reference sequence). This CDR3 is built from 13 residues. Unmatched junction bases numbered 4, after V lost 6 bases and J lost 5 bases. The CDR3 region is CASRTGQGTEAFF. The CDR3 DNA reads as TGTGCCAGCAGGACGGGACAGGGAACTGAAGCTTTCTTT.

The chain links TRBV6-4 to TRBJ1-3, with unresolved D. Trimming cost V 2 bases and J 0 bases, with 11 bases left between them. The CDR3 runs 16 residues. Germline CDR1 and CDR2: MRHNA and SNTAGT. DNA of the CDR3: TGTGCCAGCAGTGACCCCTACCTAGACTCTGGAAACACCATATATTTT. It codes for CASSDPYLDSGNTIYF.

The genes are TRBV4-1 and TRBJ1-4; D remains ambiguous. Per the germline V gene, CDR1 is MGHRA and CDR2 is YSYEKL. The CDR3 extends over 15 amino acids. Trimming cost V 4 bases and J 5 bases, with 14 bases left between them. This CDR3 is CASSRENRQNEKLFF. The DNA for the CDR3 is TGCGCCAGCAGCCGAGAGAACAGACAAAATGAAAAACTGTTTTTT.

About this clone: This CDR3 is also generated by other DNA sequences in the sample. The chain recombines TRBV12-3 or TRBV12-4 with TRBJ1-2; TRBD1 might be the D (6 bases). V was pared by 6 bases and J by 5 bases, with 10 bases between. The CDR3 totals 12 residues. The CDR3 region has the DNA TGTGCCAGCAGCCGGCAGGGGTATGGCTACACCTTC. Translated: CASSRQGYGYTF.

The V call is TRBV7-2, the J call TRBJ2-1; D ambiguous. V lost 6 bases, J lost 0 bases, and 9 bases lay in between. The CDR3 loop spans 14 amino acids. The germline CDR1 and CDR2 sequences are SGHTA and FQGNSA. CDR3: CASSEAVSYNEQFF. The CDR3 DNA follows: TGTGCCAGCAGTGAGGCAGTCTCCTACAATGAGCAGTTCTTC. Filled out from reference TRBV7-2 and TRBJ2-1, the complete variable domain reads GAGVSQSPSNKVTEKGKDVELRCDPISGHTALYWYRQSLGQGLEFLIYFQGNSAPDKSGLPSDRFSAERTGGSVSTLTIQRTQQEDSAVYLCASSEAVSYNEQFFGPGTRLTVL.

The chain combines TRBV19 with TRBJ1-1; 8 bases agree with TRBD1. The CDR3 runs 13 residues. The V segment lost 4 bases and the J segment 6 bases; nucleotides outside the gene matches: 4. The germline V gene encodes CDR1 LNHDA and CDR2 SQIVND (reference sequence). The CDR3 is CASSRTGRAEAFF. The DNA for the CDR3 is TGTGCCAGTAGTAGGACAGGGAGGGCTGAAGCTTTCTTT.

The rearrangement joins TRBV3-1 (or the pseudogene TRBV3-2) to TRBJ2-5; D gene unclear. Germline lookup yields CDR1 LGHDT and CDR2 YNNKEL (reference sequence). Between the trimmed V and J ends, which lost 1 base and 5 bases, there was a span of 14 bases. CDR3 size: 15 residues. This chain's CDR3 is CASSQGLAHAETQYF. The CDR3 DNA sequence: TGTGCCAGCAGCCAAGGACTTGCCCATGCGGAGACCCAGTACTTC.

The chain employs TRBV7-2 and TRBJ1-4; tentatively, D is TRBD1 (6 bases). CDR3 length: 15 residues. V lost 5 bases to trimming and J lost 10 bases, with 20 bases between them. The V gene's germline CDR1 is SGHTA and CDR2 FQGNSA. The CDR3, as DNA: TGTGCCAGCAGCGCCCTGGCAGGGGCTGAGGCAAAACTGTTTTTT. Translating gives CASSALAGAEAKLFF.